These 17 T cell receptor beta chains were sequenced from one sample in a study of T cells in Graves' hyperthyroidism and ophthalmopathy. RNA transcripts gave rise to amplified TCR beta CDR3 regions. The primer set for the first-round RT-PCR of the TCR CDR3 was HTBI. TCRdb recomputed calls from the multiplex PCR reads with MiXCR, one row per CDR3 protein. The data contain about half a million distinct CDR3 sequences, roughly a quarter of them singletons. Sequencing was done on a sample of blood. These receptor sequences come from a woman in her thirties with Graves' ophthalmopathy.

This clonotype appeared many times. The rearrangement uses TRBV29-1 and TRBJ2-5; weak D call: TRBD2 (5 bases). The germline CDR1 and CDR2 sequences are SQVTM and ANQGSEA. V was shortened by 6 bases and J by 5 bases, with 13 bases between the two germline ends. The CDR3 is 12 residues long. The CDR3 spells CSVSPRTETQYF. The CDR3 coding sequence is TGCAGCGTAAGTCCCAGGACTGAGACCCAGTACTTC. Looking up the rest from reference TRBV29-1 and TRBJ2-5 gives the full variable domain: SAVISQKPSRDICQRGTSLTIQCQVDSQVTMMFWYRQQPGQSLTLIATANQGSEATYESGFVIDKFPISRPNLTFSTLTVSNMSPEDSSIYLCSVSPRTETQYFGPGTRLLVL.

This clonotype appeared a few times. A far larger clone is one base from this, pointing to a likely read error. This chain links TRBV12-3 or TRBV12-4 with TRBJ1-1; a possible D gene is TRBD1 (5 bases). The CDR3 length is 13 residues. The ends were cut back, 6 bases at V and 5 bases at J, with 13 bases in the middle. In DNA, the CDR3 is TGTGCCAGCAGCTTACGGGGGAGGACTGAAGCTTTCTTT. It codes for CASSLRGRTEAFF.

This clonotype was found many times. J is TRBJ1-5 and V is TRBV20-1; TRBD1 aligns across 7 bases. Germline V gene data show CDR1 as DFQATT and CDR2 as SNEGSKA (reference sequence). J lost 9 bases, V lost 3 bases, and 20 bases had no gene match. The CDR3 has 17 residues. The CDR3: CSARSGQRLGNSMPQHF. DNA of the CDR3: TGCAGTGCTAGGTCGGGACAGAGGTTGGGGAATTCTATGCCCCAGCATTTT.

This sequence joins TRBV7-2 and TRBJ2-7; D is unresolved. The germline V and J ends were trimmed by 2 bases and 0 bases, with 11 bases remaining between them. Germline lookup yields CDR1 SGHTA and CDR2 FQGNSA. The CDR3 has 15 amino acids. CDR3 amino acids: CASSLWVGPSYEQYF. CDR3 nucleotides: TGTGCCAGCAGCTTATGGGTAGGACCCTCCTACGAGCAGTACTTC.

The chain is built from TRBV20-1 and TRBJ1-2, with TRBD1 identical over 8 bases. The length of the CDR3 is 16 residues. V lost 0 bases, J lost 4 bases, and 10 bases stayed unmatched. CDR1 is DFQATT and CDR2 is SNEGSKA in the germline V gene (reference sequence). The CDR3 protein is CSARDPRQGQGYGYTF. In DNA form, the CDR3 reads TGCAGTGCTAGAGATCCCAGACAGGGGCAAGGCTATGGCTACACCTTC.

The rearrangement uses TRBV12-3 or TRBV12-4 and TRBJ1-5; D remains ambiguous. The V and J ends lost 3 bases and 6 bases respectively, with 6 bases between them. This CDR3 spans 12 amino acids. The CDR3 reads CASSLVPQPQHF. CDR3 coding DNA: TGTGCCAGCAGTTTGGTTCCTCAGCCCCAGCATTTT.

This clonotype appeared many times. The chain has TRBV20-1 and TRBJ1-1, with TRBD1 as a possible D gene (6 bases). Germline CDR1 reads DFQATT; CDR2 reads SNEGSKA (reference sequence). V shed 5 bases and J shed 5 bases, with 15 bases lying between them. This CDR3 has 13 residues. The CDR3 spells CSAPKGGWTEAFF. CDR3 DNA: TGCAGTGCTCCCAAGGGGGGATGGACTGAAGCTTTCTTT.

This clonotype has a count of ten or more. This rearrangement joins TRBV10-1 to TRBJ2-5; 13 bases agree with TRBD2. V dropped 5 bases and J dropped 0; count of bases not matched to a gene: 6. Germline V CDR1 and CDR2: WNHNN, SYGVQD (reference sequence). The CDR3 runs to 17 residues. CDR3: CASSTGLAGAHQETQYF. CDR3 DNA: TGCGCCAGCAGTACCGGACTAGCGGGAGCCCACCAAGAGACCCAGTACTTC.

This clonotype was recorded a few times. V gene TRBV2 combines with J gene TRBJ2-7, with 9 bases lining up with TRBD2. Germline V gene data show CDR1 as SNHLY and CDR2 as FYNNEI. The junction had 9 bases not matched to a gene; V was cut back by 6 bases and J by 6 bases. The CDR3 runs to 14 residues. CDR3 in amino acids: CASSPGLASSEQYF. The CDR3 DNA reads as TGTGCCAGCAGCCCGGGACTAGCCTCATCCGAGCAGTACTTC.

V usage is TRBV20-1 and J usage is TRBJ1-1; TRBD1 matches 7 bases. V shed 1 base, J shed 4 bases, and the junction held 15 bases outside the gene matches. CDR1 DFQATT and CDR2 SNEGSKA come from the germline V gene (reference sequence). The CDR3 length is 17 residues. CDR3 sequence: CSARALERGQQGTEAFF. The DNA of the CDR3 is TGCAGTGCTAGAGCTCTTGAGAGGGGGCAACAGGGCACTGAAGCTTTCTTT.

The chain links TRBV28 to TRBJ1-2; no definite D call. The CDR3 runs to 15 residues. CDR1 and CDR2 from the germline V gene are MDHEN and SYDVKM. The germline V and J ends were trimmed by 6 bases and 4 bases, with 18 bases remaining between them. The CDR3 DNA reads TGTGCCAGCAGCAGCCAAGTGTTCGGTGGCTATGGCTACACCTTC. Its translation is CASSSQVFGGYGYTF.

This chain connects TRBV7-9 to TRBJ2-2; D is perhaps TRBD1 (5 bases). The length of the CDR3 is 14 residues. CDR1 is SEHNR and CDR2 is FQNEAQ in the germline V gene (reference sequence). Between the trimmed V and J ends, which lost 2 bases and 4 bases, there was a span of 8 bases. The CDR3 sequence: CASSLKGPTGELFF. The CDR3 coding sequence is TGTGCCAGCAGCTTAAAGGGGCCCACCGGGGAGCTGTTTTTT.

There are a few counts of this clonotype. The V call is TRBV24-1, the J call TRBJ2-5; the match to TRBD1 covers 8 bases. The CDR3 covers 15 residues. CDR1 and CDR2 from the germline V gene are KGHDR and SFDVKD. V shed 3 bases and J 2 bases; nucleotides not matched to a gene: 4. The CDR3 sequence: CATSDKGTGQETQYF. The CDR3 nucleotides are TGTGCCACCAGTGATAAGGGGACAGGACAAGAGACCCAGTACTTC.

This clonotype was counted many times. The chain has TRBV5-1 and TRBJ2-7; D might be TRBD2 (6 bases). V was pared by 0 bases and J by 6 bases, with 10 bases between. The CDR3 contains 13 residues. CDR1 is SGHRS, CDR2 YFSETQ, per germline. In nucleotides, the CDR3 is TGCGCCAGCAGCTTGGATGGAGGGGCCGAGCAGTACTTC. Amino acid sequence: CASSLDGGAEQYF.

Only a few counts were recorded for this clonotype. The chain is built from TRBV2 and TRBJ2-7; 7 bases agree with TRBD2. Germline V gene data show CDR1 as SNHLY and CDR2 as FYNNEI. Losses at the gene ends were 11 bases for V and 3 bases for J; bases not matched to a gene: 7. The CDR3 consists of 12 residues. CDR3 region: CAGGGDHYEQYF. CDR3 DNA: TGTGCCGGGGGAGGGGACCACTACGAGCAGTACTTC.

The gene calls are TRBV10-3 and TRBJ2-7; D remains unclear. The CDR3 extends over 15 amino acids. Germline CDR1 reads ENHRY; CDR2 reads SYGVKD. V was shortened by 10 bases and J by 3 bases, with 22 bases between the two germline ends. In nucleotides, the CDR3 is TGTGCCAACAGCTCTCCACGGACGGACGTCTACGAGCAGTACTTC. Its protein product is CANSSPRTDVYEQYF.

At least ten counts were recorded for this clonotype. The V call is TRBV2, the J call TRBJ2-2; TRBD1 aligns across 10 bases. Germline CDR1 reads SNHLY; CDR2 reads FYNNEI. CDR3 length equals 15 residues. V lost 8 bases, J lost 6 bases, and 9 bases stayed unmatched. CDR3 sequence (DNA): TGTGCCAGCCGTCCCGGACAGGGGGTTGCCGGGGAGCTGTTTTTT. Translation gives CASRPGQGVAGELFF.